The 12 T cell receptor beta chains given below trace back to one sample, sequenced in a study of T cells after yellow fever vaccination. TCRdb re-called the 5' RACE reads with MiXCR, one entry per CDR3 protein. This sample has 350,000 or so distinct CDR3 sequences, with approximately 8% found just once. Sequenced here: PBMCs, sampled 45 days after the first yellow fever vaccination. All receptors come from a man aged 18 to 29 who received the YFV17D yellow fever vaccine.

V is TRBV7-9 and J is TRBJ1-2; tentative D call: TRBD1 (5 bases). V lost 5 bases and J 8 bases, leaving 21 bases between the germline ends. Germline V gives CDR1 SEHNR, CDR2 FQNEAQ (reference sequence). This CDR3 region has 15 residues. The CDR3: CASSHRDAAGRGYTF. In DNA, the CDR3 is TGTGCCAGCAGCCATCGGGACGCGGCCGGACGAGGCTACACCTTC.

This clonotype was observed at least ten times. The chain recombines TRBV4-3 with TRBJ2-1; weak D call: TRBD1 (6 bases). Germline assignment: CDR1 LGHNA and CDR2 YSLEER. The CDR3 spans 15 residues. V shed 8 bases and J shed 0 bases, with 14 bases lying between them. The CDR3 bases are TGCGCCAGCGGAATGGACAGCCTCTCCTACAATGAGCAGTTCTTC. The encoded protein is CASGMDSLSYNEQFF.

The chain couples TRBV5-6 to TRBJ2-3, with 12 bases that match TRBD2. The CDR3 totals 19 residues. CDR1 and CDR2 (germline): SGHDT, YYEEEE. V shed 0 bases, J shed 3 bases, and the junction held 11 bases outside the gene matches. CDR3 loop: CASSLGASGGAWATDTQYF. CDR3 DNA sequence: TGTGCCAGCAGCTTGGGAGCTAGCGGGGGGGCCTGGGCTACAGATACGCAGTATTTT.

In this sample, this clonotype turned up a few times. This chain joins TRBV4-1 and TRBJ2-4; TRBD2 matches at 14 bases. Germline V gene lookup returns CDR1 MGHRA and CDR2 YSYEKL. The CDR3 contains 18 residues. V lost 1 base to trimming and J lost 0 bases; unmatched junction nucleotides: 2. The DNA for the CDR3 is TGCGCCAGCAGCCAAGGACTAGCGGGGGGGCTAGCCAAAAACATTCAGTACTTC. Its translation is CASSQGLAGGLAKNIQYF.

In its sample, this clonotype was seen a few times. This chain's CDR3 is CASSPVWGNMEDTEAFF. In DNA, the CDR3 is TGTGCCAGCTCACCGGTGTGGGGGAATATGGAGGACACTGAAGCTTTCTTT. The chain uses TRBV18 and TRBJ1-1; a weak D match, TRBD1 (5 bases). The V end was cut by 3 bases, the J end by 3 bases, with 20 bases between. This CDR3 has 17 amino acids. Germline assignment: CDR1 KGHSH and CDR2 LQKENI.

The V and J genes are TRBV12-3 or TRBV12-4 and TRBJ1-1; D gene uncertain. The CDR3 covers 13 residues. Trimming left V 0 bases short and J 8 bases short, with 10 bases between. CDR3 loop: CASSLAAGSEAFF. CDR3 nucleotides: TGTGCCAGCAGTTTAGCGGCGGGCAGCGAAGCTTTCTTT.

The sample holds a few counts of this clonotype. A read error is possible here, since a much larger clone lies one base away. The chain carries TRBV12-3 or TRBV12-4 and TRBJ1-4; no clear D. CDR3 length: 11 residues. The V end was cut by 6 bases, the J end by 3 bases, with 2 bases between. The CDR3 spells CASSANEKLFF. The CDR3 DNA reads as TGTGCCAGCAGCGCTAATGAAAAACTGTTTTTT.

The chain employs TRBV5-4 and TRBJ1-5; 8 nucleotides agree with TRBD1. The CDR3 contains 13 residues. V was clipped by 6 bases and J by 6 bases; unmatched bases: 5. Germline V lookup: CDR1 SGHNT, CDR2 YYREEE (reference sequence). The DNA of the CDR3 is TGTGCCAGCACCATTGACAGGGGTCAGCCCCAGCATTTT. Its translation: CASTIDRGQPQHF.

The CDR3 DNA is TGCGCCAGCAGCTTGGTTGGGGGTACCACCGGGGAGCTGTTTTTT. Residues: CASSLVGGTTGELFF. V is TRBV5-1 and J is TRBJ2-2; D tentatively reads TRBD1 or TRBD2 (5 bases each). The CDR3 has 15 residues. V lost 0 bases and J 4 bases, leaving 10 bases between the germline ends. Germline V gives CDR1 SGHRS, CDR2 YFSETQ.

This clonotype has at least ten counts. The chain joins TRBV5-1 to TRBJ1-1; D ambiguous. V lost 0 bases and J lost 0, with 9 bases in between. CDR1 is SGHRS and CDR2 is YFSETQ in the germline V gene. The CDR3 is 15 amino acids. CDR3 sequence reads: CASSLGQIMNTEAFF. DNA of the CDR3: TGCGCCAGCAGCTTGGGGCAGATCATGAACACTGAAGCTTTCTTT.

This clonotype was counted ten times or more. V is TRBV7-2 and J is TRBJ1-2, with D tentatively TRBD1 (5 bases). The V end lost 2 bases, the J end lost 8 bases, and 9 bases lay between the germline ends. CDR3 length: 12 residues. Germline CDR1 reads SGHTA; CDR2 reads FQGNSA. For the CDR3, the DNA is TGTGCCAGCAGCTTATGGGGGGACGGCTACACCTTC. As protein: CASSLWGDGYTF.

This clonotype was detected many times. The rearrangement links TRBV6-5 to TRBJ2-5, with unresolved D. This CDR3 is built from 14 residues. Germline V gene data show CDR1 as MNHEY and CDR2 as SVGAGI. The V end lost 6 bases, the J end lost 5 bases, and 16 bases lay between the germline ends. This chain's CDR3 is CASSYGWGPETQYF. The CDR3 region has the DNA TGTGCCAGCAGCTACGGCTGGGGTCCGGAGACCCAGTACTTC.